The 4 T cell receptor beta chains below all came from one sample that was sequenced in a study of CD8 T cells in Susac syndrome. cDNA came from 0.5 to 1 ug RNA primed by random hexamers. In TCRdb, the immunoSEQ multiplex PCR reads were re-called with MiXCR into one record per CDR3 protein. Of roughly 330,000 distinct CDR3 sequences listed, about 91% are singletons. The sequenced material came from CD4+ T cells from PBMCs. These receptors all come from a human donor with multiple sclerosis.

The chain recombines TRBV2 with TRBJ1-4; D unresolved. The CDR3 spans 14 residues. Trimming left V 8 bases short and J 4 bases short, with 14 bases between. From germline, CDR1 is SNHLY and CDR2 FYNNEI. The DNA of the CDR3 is TGTGCCAGCTCCTTCGGGCCGCTTAATGAAAAACTGTTTTTT. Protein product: CASSFGPLNEKLFF.

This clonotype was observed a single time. This CDR3 is CASSPGQGRSGANVLTF. DNA for the CDR3: TGCGCCAGCAGCCCTGGACAGGGCCGCTCTGGGGCCAACGTCCTGACTTTC. The chain recombines TRBV5-1 with TRBJ2-6; 8 bases align to TRBD1. The length of the CDR3 is 17 residues. Looked up from germline, CDR1 is SGHRS and CDR2 is YFSETQ. V trimming: 4 bases; J trimming: 0 bases; junction bases outside the gene matches: 6.

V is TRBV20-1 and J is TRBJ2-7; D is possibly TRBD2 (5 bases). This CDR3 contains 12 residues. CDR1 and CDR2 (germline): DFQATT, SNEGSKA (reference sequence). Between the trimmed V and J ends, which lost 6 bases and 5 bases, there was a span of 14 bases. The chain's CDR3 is CSAHRLLDEQYF. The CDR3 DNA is TGCAGTGCGCACCGACTACTGGACGAGCAGTACTTC.

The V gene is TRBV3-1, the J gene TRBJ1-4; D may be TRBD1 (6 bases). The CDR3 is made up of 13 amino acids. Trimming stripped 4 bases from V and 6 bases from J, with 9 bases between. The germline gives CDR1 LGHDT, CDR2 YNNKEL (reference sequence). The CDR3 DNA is TGTGCCAGCAGCCCCCAGGGGTATGAAAAACTGTTTTTT. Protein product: CASSPQGYEKLFF.